This entry lists 27 T cell receptor beta chains sequenced from one sample in a study of Ad26.COV2.S vaccination and SARS-CoV-2 variants. Treatment indicated: some 20 received Ad26.COV2.S at low or high dose, single or two shots; about 5 received placebo; per-sample allocation not given. Repertoires come from day 63 after the first vaccine or placebo injection. The assay was immunoSEQ multiplex PCR, and TCRdb's table has in-frame clones only and misses some. This table holds approximately 350,000 clones, roughly 91% found once. The sequences come from peripheral blood, collected in a trial of Ad26.COV2.S vaccine versus placebo. The receptor set was obtained from a person between 18 and 59 years old who received the Ad26.COV2.S COVID-19 vaccine or a placebo.

This clone was counted a few times. This chain uses TRBV19 with TRBJ1-2, with 7 bases aligning to TRBD1. V shed 7 bases, J shed 6 bases, and the junction held 11 bases outside the gene matches. CDR1 LNHDA and CDR2 SQIVND come from the germline V gene (reference sequence). This CDR3 is built from 14 residues. The CDR3 DNA is TGTGCCAGTACCTCGACAGGGTTTCGACATGGCTACACCTTC. Translated: CASTSTGFRHGYTF.

This chain connects TRBV4-1 to TRBJ1-5; D not resolved. V was shortened by 4 bases and J by 6 bases, with 10 bases between the two germline ends. Germline V lookup: CDR1 MGHRA, CDR2 YSYEKL. The CDR3 covers 13 residues. Here the CDR3 reads CASSPSDSQPQHF. DNA for the CDR3: TGCGCCAGCAGCCCCTCCGATTCTCAGCCCCAGCATTTT.

This chain joins TRBV19 and TRBJ2-2; 11 positions match TRBD2. Per the germline V gene, CDR1 is LNHDA and CDR2 is SQIVND (reference sequence). This CDR3 is 17 amino acids long. V lost 4 bases, J lost 0 bases, and 4 bases stayed unmatched. The CDR3 coding sequence is TGTGCCAGTAGTACCTTGACTAGCGGGGCGAACACCGGGGAGCTGTTTTTT. Protein product: CASSTLTSGANTGELFF.

The chain combines TRBV5-4 with TRBJ1-2, with D possibly TRBD1 on 6 matching bases. V was trimmed by 4 bases and J by 4 bases, leaving 17 bases between them. The CDR3 consists of 15 residues. The germline V gene has CDR1 SGHNT and CDR2 YYREEE (reference sequence). CDR3 nucleotide sequence: TGTGCCAGCAGCCCCCCCCGTCAGGGGCGCTATGGCTACACCTTC. Protein: CASSPPRQGRYGYTF. Supplemented by reference TRBV5-4 and TRBJ1-2, the full variable domain reads ETGVTQSPTHLIKTRGQQVTLRCSSQSGHNTVSWYQQALGQGPQFIFQYYREEENGRGNFPPRFSGLQFPNYSSELNVNALELDDSALYLCASSPPRQGRYGYTFGSGTRLTVV.

This chain connects TRBV5-4 to TRBJ1-6; a possible D gene is TRBD1 (5 bases). Trimming pared 4 bases from V and 7 bases from J, leaving 12 bases between. Germline CDR1 is SGHNT and CDR2 is YYREEE (reference sequence). The CDR3 consists of 14 residues. The DNA of the CDR3 is TGTGCCAGCAGCCCGGGACTGAAGAATTCACCCCTCCACTTT. Amino acid sequence: CASSPGLKNSPLHF.

This clone was detected only a few times. The rearrangement links TRBV5-1 to TRBJ2-7; 10 positions match TRBD2. The germline V gene encodes CDR1 SGHRS and CDR2 YFSETQ. J was trimmed by 6 bases and V by 0 bases; bases with no gene match: 6. The CDR3 is 15 amino acids. Here the CDR3 DNA reads TGCGCCAGCAGCTTGGTTACTAGCGGGGTAGGCGAGCAGTACTTC. It yields the protein CASSLVTSGVGEQYF. Full variable domain (outside the CDR3, taken from reference TRBV5-1 and TRBJ2-7): KAGVTQTPRYLIKTRGQQVTLSCSPISGHRSVSWYQQTPGQGLQFLFEYFSETQRNKGNFPGRFSGRQFSNSRSEMNVSTLELGDSALYLCASSLVTSGVGEQYFGPGTRLTVT.

The chain recombines TRBV6-5 with TRBJ2-5; D gene unclear. The germline V and J ends were trimmed by 0 bases and 2 bases, with 4 bases remaining between them. The CDR3 has 13 amino acids. Germline-derived CDR1 and CDR2 are MNHEY and SVGAGI. In DNA form, the CDR3 reads TGTGCCAGCAGTTACTCGACACAAGAGACCCAGTACTTC. It specifies CASSYSTQETQYF.

This chain connects TRBV12-3 or TRBV12-4 to TRBJ2-7; D is undetermined. CDR3 length: 12 residues. Trimming removed 7 bases at V and 3 bases at J, with 10 bases between. The CDR3 DNA reads TGTGCCAGCATTCTCGCTATCTACGAGCAGTACTTC. Protein sequence: CASILAIYEQYF.

V gene TRBV27 combines with J gene TRBJ2-7, with D possibly matching TRBD2 (5 bases). The CDR3 contains 11 residues. Germline assignment: CDR1 MNHEY and CDR2 SMNVEV (reference sequence). Trimming left V 5 bases short and J 9 bases short, with 11 bases between. The CDR3 here is CASSQGEGQYF. The CDR3 coding sequence is TGTGCCAGCAGTCAAGGTGAGGGGCAGTACTTC.

The chain has TRBV19 and TRBJ1-3; a possible D gene is TRBD1 (5 bases). The V and J ends lost 6 bases and 0 bases respectively, with 9 bases between them. The germline V gene has CDR1 LNHDA and CDR2 SQIVND (reference sequence). The CDR3 contains 14 residues. The CDR3 sequence is CASRRGDSGNTIYF. The CDR3 DNA reads as TGTGCCAGTAGGCGGGGGGACTCTGGAAACACCATATATTTT.

This chain connects TRBV6-5 to TRBJ1-1; no definite D call. The CDR3 totals 14 residues. V was trimmed by 2 bases and J by 3 bases, leaving 10 bases between them. The germline V gene has CDR1 MNHEY and CDR2 SVGAGI. CDR3 in amino acids: CASSYGGFYTEAFF. CDR3 sequence (DNA): TGTGCCAGCAGTTACGGAGGGTTTTACACTGAAGCTTTCTTT.

The J gene is TRBJ2-2, the V gene TRBV24-1; D is possibly TRBD1 or TRBD2 (6 bases each). Germline CDR1 KGHDR, CDR2 SFDVKD. V lost 4 bases and J lost 5, with 22 bases in between. The CDR3 consists of 18 residues. The CDR3 reads CATSDRRGSPFGTGELFF. CDR3 in DNA: TGTGCCACCAGTGACAGGAGGGGGTCCCCCTTCGGAACCGGGGAGCTGTTTTTT.

This chain connects TRBV3-1 (or the pseudogene TRBV3-2) to TRBJ2-3; D is unclear. The V and J ends lost 4 bases and 0 bases respectively, with 11 bases between them. This CDR3 has 15 amino acids. Germline lookup yields CDR1 LGHDT and CDR2 YNNKEL (reference sequence). The CDR3, as DNA: TGTGCCAGCAGCCCGCCCTTAGCTAGCACAGATACGCAGTATTTT. Translation gives CASSPPLASTDTQYF.

This chain joins TRBV11-3 and TRBJ2-5, with D maybe TRBD2 (5 bases). V was pared by 5 bases and J by 7 bases, with 20 bases between. This CDR3 is built from 15 residues. The V gene's germline CDR1 is SGHNT and CDR2 YENEEA. Here the CDR3 DNA reads TGTGCCAGCAGCCGGGATGGACCTACTATGGGGACCCAGTACTTC. Protein: CASSRDGPTMGTQYF.

The V call is TRBV5-1, the J call TRBJ2-7, with 8 bases matching TRBD1. This CDR3 has 17 residues. Germline V gene data show CDR1 as SGHRS and CDR2 as YFSETQ. Trimming cost V 0 bases and J 5 bases; bases outside gene matches: 13. CDR3 in amino acids: CASSLATGTGALNEQYF. The DNA of the CDR3 is TGCGCCAGCAGCTTGGCCACCGGGACAGGAGCCCTCAACGAGCAGTACTTC.

DNA of the CDR3: TGCAGCCCTCTCCCTGTGGGGGGCGGGAACACTGAAGCTTTCTTT. Translating gives CSPLPVGGGNTEAFF. J is TRBJ1-1 and V is TRBV29-1; D possibly corresponds to TRBD1 (6 bases). V was clipped by 8 bases and J by 1 base, with 20 bases between them. Looked up from germline, CDR1 is SQVTM and CDR2 is ANQGSEA. The CDR3 totals 15 residues.

The sample holds one count of this clone. Other DNA sequences in the same sample also yield this CDR3. This chain links TRBV7-3 with TRBJ1-1, with D hard to call. Trimming left V 1 base short and J 0 bases short, with 9 bases between. The CDR3 contains 15 residues. Germline V gene sequence: CDR1 SGHTA, CDR2 FQGTGA. CDR3 coding DNA: TGTGCCAGCAGCTTAAATCCCGGATTGAACACTGAAGCTTTCTTT. Its translation is CASSLNPGLNTEAFF. Complete variable domain (other parts from reference TRBV7-3 and TRBJ1-1): GAGVSQTPSNKVTEKGKYVELRCDPISGHTALYWYRQSLGQGPEFLIYFQGTGAADDSGLPNDRFFAVRPEGSVSTLKIQRTERGDSAVYLCASSLNPGLNTEAFFGQGTRLTVV.

The chain links TRBV6-5 to TRBJ1-1; 9 nucleotides agree with TRBD1. Per germline, CDR1 MNHEY and CDR2 SVGAGI. With V trimmed by 6 bases and J by 3 bases, 5 bases remained unmatched. The CDR3 sequence is 14 residues long. CDR3 amino acids: CASSPGQGYTEAFF. In DNA, the CDR3 is TGTGCCAGCAGCCCAGGACAGGGGTACACTGAAGCTTTCTTT.

This chain connects TRBV3-1 (or the pseudogene TRBV3-2) to TRBJ1-2, with 10 bases fitting TRBD1. Germline-derived CDR1 and CDR2 are LGHDT and YNNKEL (reference sequence). The V and J ends lost 4 bases and 4 bases, in that order; junction bases with no gene match: 9. The CDR3 has 16 residues. The DNA for the CDR3 is TGTGCCAGCAGCCTTAGTCGACAGGGGGCCCTCTATGGCTACACCTTC. Its protein is CASSLSRQGALYGYTF.

This chain links TRBV27 with TRBJ2-1; 15 bases agree with TRBD2. Germline V gene sequence: CDR1 MNHEY, CDR2 SMNVEV (reference sequence). The CDR3 runs to 17 residues. The ends lost 4 bases at V and 7 bases at J; junction bases unmatched: 8. The CDR3 DNA follows: TGTGCCAGCAGTTCCCCGGGACTAGCGGGGGGTAGGAATGAGCAGTTCTTC. It is translated as CASSSPGLAGGRNEQFF.

This rearrangement joins TRBV3-1 (or the pseudogene TRBV3-2) to TRBJ1-4; D unresolved. The CDR3 loop spans 13 amino acids. The germline V gene has CDR1 LGHDT and CDR2 YNNKEL (reference sequence). Trimming left V 1 base short and J 8 bases short, with 8 bases between. The CDR3 loop is CASSQVGQEKLFF. The CDR3 DNA sequence: TGTGCCAGCAGCCAAGTTGGTCAGGAAAAACTGTTTTTT.

This chain joins TRBV14 and TRBJ2-5; the match to TRBD2 covers 10 bases. V shed 6 bases, J shed 4 bases, and the junction held 11 bases outside the gene matches. Germline CDR1 is SGHDN and CDR2 is FVKESK. CDR3 length: 16 amino acids. CDR3 loop: CASSPPSGGAVETQYF. The CDR3 nucleotides are TGTGCCAGCAGTCCCCCCAGCGGGGGGGCGGTAGAGACCCAGTACTTC.

V usage is TRBV7-2 and J usage is TRBJ2-1; possible D gene TRBD1, 6 bases. Trimming left V 0 bases short and J 4 bases short, with 13 bases between. Germline CDR1 reads SGHTA; CDR2 reads FQGNSA. The CDR3 loop spans 16 amino acids. The CDR3 region is CASSLAGANQYNEQFF. In DNA, the CDR3 is TGTGCCAGCAGCTTAGCGGGGGCGAATCAATACAATGAGCAGTTCTTC.

V and J are TRBV12-3 or TRBV12-4 and TRBJ2-3; D call uncertain. The germline V and J ends were trimmed by 6 bases and 3 bases, with 10 bases remaining between them. The CDR3 runs 13 residues. The CDR3 DNA follows: TGTGCCAGCAGGCCTCATCCGACAGATACGCAGTATTTT. Protein sequence: CASRPHPTDTQYF.

The V gene is TRBV7-9, the J gene TRBJ2-1; 7 positions agree with TRBD2. CDR1 and CDR2 from the germline V gene are SEHNR and FQNEAQ (reference sequence). V trimming: 2 bases; J trimming: 9 bases; junction bases outside the gene matches: 4. The CDR3 contains 13 residues. The CDR3 here is CASSLSGVGEQFF. The CDR3 region has the DNA TGTGCCAGCAGCTTAAGCGGGGTCGGTGAGCAGTTCTTC.

This chain connects TRBV6-6 to TRBJ2-5; 8 nucleotides line up with TRBD2. The V and J ends lost 6 bases and 3 bases, in that order; junction bases with no gene match: 3. Germline V CDR1 and CDR2: MNHNY, SVGAGI (reference sequence). The CDR3 totals 13 residues. CDR3: CASRSGGEETQYF. The CDR3 DNA follows: TGTGCCAGCAGGTCGGGGGGGGAAGAGACCCAGTACTTC.

The chain combines TRBV11-2 with TRBJ2-7; D gene ambiguous. This CDR3 is built from 14 residues. V gave up 4 bases and J gave up 2 bases, with 12 bases separating them. Per the germline V gene, CDR1 is SGHAT and CDR2 is FQNNGV. The CDR3 DNA sequence: TGTGCCAGCAGCTCAGTCGGGTCGACCTACGAGCAGTACTTC. It specifies CASSSVGSTYEQYF.